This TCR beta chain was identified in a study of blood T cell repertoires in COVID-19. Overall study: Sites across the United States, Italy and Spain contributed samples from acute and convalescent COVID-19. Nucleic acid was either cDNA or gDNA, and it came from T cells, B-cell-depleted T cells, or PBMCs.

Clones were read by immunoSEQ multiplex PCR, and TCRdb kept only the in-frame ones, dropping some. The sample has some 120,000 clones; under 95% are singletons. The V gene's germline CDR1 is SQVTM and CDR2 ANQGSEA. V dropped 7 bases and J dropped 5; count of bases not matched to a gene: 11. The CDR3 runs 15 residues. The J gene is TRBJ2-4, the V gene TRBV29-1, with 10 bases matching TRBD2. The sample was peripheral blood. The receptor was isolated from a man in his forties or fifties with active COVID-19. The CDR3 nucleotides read TGCAGCGCCGAGGATGGGACTAGCGCTGAAAACATTCAGTACTTC. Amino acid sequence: CSAEDGTSAENIQYF.